This record looks at one T cell receptor beta chain sequence and its context. It lacks a known antigen. No base quality values were provided; no much bigger clone lies one nucleotide off. The data are from a study of shared clonotypes between healthy human individuals (dated by TCRdb to 2018 to 2020). Describing the broader study: The cohort comprised two women and three men aged 18 to 49 years. Libraries were prepared and TCR repertoires were sequenced by different laboratories using diverse techniques, in order to increase sequencing depth and limit assay-specific biases. Per donor, leukapheresis produced somewhere between about 0.94 and 9 billion PBMCs. For each donor, CD4 naive and CD4 memory were each given three plates, CD8 naive was given two plates, and CD8 memory was given one plate. To estimate repertoire size and how much clonotypes are shared between individuals, the study performed deep sequencing of blood TCR repertoires from about five healthy adults. Broad study findings and their caveats: Pairwise subsampling indicated that sequencing depth was expected to affect the degree of clonotype sharing among donors. Across four donors, around 5.4% of naive CD4, 3.5% of naive CD8, under 2.5% of memory CD4, and over 0.35% of memory CD8 clonotypes were shared. Because the study included only a small number of donors, the genetic and exposure-history diversity represented was limited. Sampling was restricted to blood, and TCR repertoires in tissue are likely to differ from TCR repertoires in blood. Higher generation probabilities were observed for clonotypes shared by all four sorted-subset donors than for non-shared clonotypes. Even with the large sequencing depth, rarefaction of the sorted-subset datasets indicated that sequencing was incomplete. Naive subsets generally had larger estimated clonotype richness than memory subsets did.

V lost 1 base and J lost 2 bases; the stretch between them is 14 bases long. The CDR3 contains 15 residues, cysteine and phenylalanine counted. Here the CDR3 DNA is all that survives: 45 bases in frame from base 1. CDR1 and CDR2, per the germline V gene, are SQVTM and ANQGSEA. Healthy HIV-negative adults with no recently reported acute infections or vaccinations were included as donors. Every donor was a Caucasian adult living in Nashville, Tennessee, USA. Magnetic negative selection was used to enrich CD4+ T cells, after which naive cells were positively selected on CD45RA and the negative fraction became the memory subset. After blood collection by leukapheresis, PBMCs were isolated using Ficoll-Histopaque density gradient centrifugation and then cryopreserved in the vapor phase of liquid nitrogen. Analytical flow cytometry was used to check the purity and quantity of each magnetically sorted T cell population. From each sorted fraction, genomic DNA was isolated and quantified by UV absorbance on a Nanodrop 2000c.

Using the deep immunoSEQ assay, TCR CDR3 regions were amplified from genomic DNA by multiplex PCR. Extracted genomic DNA from each cell subset was distributed evenly across all wells of several immunoSEQ 96-well plates, and each plate was treated as a replicate. For sorted subsets, approximately 200 ng of genomic DNA, equivalent to 30,000 or so T cell genomes, went into each replicate PCR. The purified libraries were quantified using a Qubit 3.0 fluorometer, sized with a Bioanalyzer 2100, and then quantified again using the KAPA Library Quantification kit. Every immunoSEQ 96-well plate was sequenced on a dedicated single-read 150-cycle Illumina NextSeq 550 flow cell. The paper's processing steps were these. Because the immunoSEQ output included only junctional sequences and no quality scores, the filtering could not be the same as the filtering used for full-length reads. To assign V/J genes and CDR3, sequences were annotated against IMGT germline references using PyIR, a Python wrapper for IgBLAST v1.9. Reads were filtered out if the reads had weak V/J assignments (E-value above 1e-6), no CDR3, stop codons, out-of-frame junctions, or ambiguous translated residues. V3J clonotypes were defined as sequences sharing an identical inferred V gene, J gene, and CDR3 amino acid sequence. Percentage overlap between repertoires was computed as shared unique clonotypes divided by the size of the smaller repertoire. RTK rarefaction, the Chao1 estimator, and Recon v2.1 estimates of unobserved clonotypes were used to assess repertoire richness. OLGA was used to compute generation probabilities for all TCRbeta clonotypes that the gDNA method yielded from a few donors. Not all clones reach the TCRdb copy of this immuneACCESS table, which keeps in-frame sequences only. Checked studies attribute under half of the gap to unresolved V genes and leave the rest unexplained. That table supplies the V and J calls and clone size; D and trimming were determined from the DNA. The sample table shows roughly 2.2 million clones, and approximately 90% are seen once. The top ten hold around 0.35% of the sample.

The receptor's source is a young man in good health. Some clones in this sample may be carry-over from other donors' samples. The V and J segments used are TRBV29-1 and TRBJ2-5; the D gene is perhaps TRBD2, on 7 matching bases. The material sequenced was naive CD4+ T cells from PBMCs. The cell subset or site label, as the study defines it: CD45RA+ positively selected. The CDR3 protein is CSVEGGGAQQETQYF. The DNA is as follows: TGCAGCGTTGAAGGAGGGGGGGCCCAGCAAGAGACCCAGTACTTC.